These 9 T cell receptor beta chains were all obtained from the same sample, sequenced in a study of T cells in Graves' hyperthyroidism and ophthalmopathy. TCR beta CDR3 regions were amplified from RNA. Researchers ran a first-round RT-PCR on the TCR CDR3 using the HTBI primer set. TCRdb re-called the multiplex PCR reads through MiXCR, storing one row per CDR3 protein. The sample lists some 350,000 distinct CDR3 sequences, 15% to 19% occurring once. Sequenced sample: blood. These receptors all stem from a woman between 18 and 29 years old with Graves' hyperthyroidism that later progressed to Graves' ophthalmopathy.

This clonotype was seen ten or more times. V usage is TRBV5-1 and J usage is TRBJ1-4; tentative D call: TRBD1 (5 bases). The CDR3 length is 12 residues. The V end lost 4 bases, the J end lost 7 bases, and 8 bases lay between the germline ends. The V gene's germline CDR1 is SGHRS and CDR2 YFSETQ. The CDR3 reads CASSPGGEKLFF. In DNA, the CDR3 is TGCGCCAGCAGCCCGGGGGGTGAAAAACTGTTTTTT.

This chain joins TRBV4-2 and TRBJ1-5; maybe TRBD1 (6 bases). The CDR3 is made up of 16 amino acids. The germline V gene has CDR1 LGHNA and CDR2 YNFKEQ. Between the trimmed V and J ends, which lost 0 bases and 4 bases, there was a span of 13 bases. The CDR3 DNA follows: TGTGCCAGCAGCCAAGATTTCCAGGGGCGGAATCAGCCCCAGCATTTT. Encoded protein: CASSQDFQGRNQPQHF.

CDR3 DNA sequence: TGTGCCAGCTCACCACAGACAGGGAATTCACCCCTCCACTTT. It specifies CASSPQTGNSPLHF. The V gene is TRBV18, the J gene TRBJ1-6, with 7 bases fitting TRBD1. The germline V gene encodes CDR1 KGHSH and CDR2 LQKENI. This CDR3 comprises 14 residues. Trimming at V came to 1 base and at J to 7 bases, leaving 1 base not matched to a gene.

This clonotype was counted ten times or more. J is TRBJ2-7 and V is TRBV28; 8 bases are a match to TRBD2. This CDR3 has 14 amino acids. The germline V gene has CDR1 MDHEN and CDR2 SYDVKM. V lost 3 bases to trimming and J lost 4 bases; unmatched junction nucleotides: 5. The CDR3 DNA follows: TGTGCCAGCAGTTTCGGGAGGGCCTTGTACGAGCAGTACTTC. Its translation: CASSFGRALYEQYF. The variable domain in full, completed from reference TRBV28 and TRBJ2-7, reads DVKVTQSSRYLVKRTGEKVFLECVQDMDHENMFWYRQDPGLGLRLIYFSYDVKMKEKGDIPEGYSVSREKKERFSLILESASTNQTSMYLCASSFGRALYEQYFGPGTRLTVT.

In this sample, this clonotype turned up a few times. The chain couples TRBV29-1 to TRBJ2-7; 7 positions match TRBD2. Looked up from germline, CDR1 is SQVTM and CDR2 is ANQGSEA. This CDR3 region has 13 residues. V was clipped by 2 bases and J by 2 bases; unmatched bases: 3. The CDR3 DNA reads as TGCAGCGTTGAATGGGACTACACCTACGAGCAGTACTTC. Protein product: CSVEWDYTYEQYF.

The chain links TRBV19 to TRBJ2-1; D is ambiguous. V was clipped by 7 bases and J by 0 bases, with 10 bases between them. CDR3 length equals 14 residues. Per the germline V gene, CDR1 is LNHDA and CDR2 is SQIVND (reference sequence). CDR3 sequence reads: CASNRQSSYNEQFF. CDR3 coding DNA: TGTGCCAGTAACCGGCAGAGCTCCTACAATGAGCAGTTCTTC.

Ten or more counts support this clonotype. The V and J genes are TRBV11-1 and TRBJ2-5; 9 nucleotides match TRBD2. This CDR3 has 16 residues. Germline V gene lookup returns CDR1 SGHAT and CDR2 FQDESV (reference sequence). With V trimmed by 5 bases and J by 1 base, 8 bases remained unmatched. The CDR3 loop reads CASSPTRTSVQETQYF. The CDR3 DNA sequence: TGTGCCAGCAGCCCAACTAGGACTAGCGTCCAAGAGACCCAGTACTTC.

Ten or more counts support this clonotype. This chain joins TRBV20-1 and TRBJ2-7; D might be TRBD1 (5 bases). There are 13 residues in the CDR3. Trimming took off 1 base at V and 3 bases at J, with 10 bases between the two ends. CDR1 and CDR2 from the germline V gene are DFQATT and SNEGSKA (reference sequence). The CDR3 region has the DNA TGCAGTGCTAGAGTCCCAGGGAACTACGAGCAGTACTTC. It yields the protein CSARVPGNYEQYF.

V gene TRBV11-2 combines with J gene TRBJ1-1; D might be TRBD1 (5 bases). Germline CDR1 and CDR2: SGHAT and FQNNGV. V was clipped by 5 bases and J by 0 bases, with 13 bases between them. The CDR3 spans 15 residues. The DNA for the CDR3 is TGTGCCAGCAGCGTTAACCCGGGACTGAACACTGAAGCTTTCTTT. Protein: CASSVNPGLNTEAFF.